Given below is one TCR beta chain in context. A few counts support this clonotype. The antigen it recognizes is unknown. Per-nucleotide qualities are absent, and no much larger clonotype sits a single base away. This sample was included in a study of blood T cells in healthy people across ages (dated by TCRdb to about 2015). About the full investigation: In model experiments, template switching captured roughly one uniquely barcoded TCR beta cDNA molecule for every two T cells. Using deep sequencing normalized with unique cDNA molecular identifiers, the study measured how TCR beta repertoire diversity changes with age. The donors were divided into four age groups: young (average approximately 17 years), middle-aged (roughly 42), aged (about 56) and long-lived (roughly 82). To avoid experimental bias, donors of different ages were spread randomly across the sequencing lanes. Using the same blood draw, the study looked at two additional independent replicas of 1 million unique cDNA reads for two donors, one aged 18 to 29 and the other aged 80 or older.

The library was made by 5' RACE. The data were produced on an Illumina HiSeq 2500. The second PCR ran for about 7 to 11 cycles and used a J-beta primer mix along with a sample-barcoded 5' primer. A template-switch 5' adaptor carrying 12 random nucleotides introduced a unique molecular identifier onto each TCR beta cDNA molecule. Each sample yielded at least 2.5 million CDR3-containing paired-end reads. All of the RNA was converted into first-strand cDNA using the Mint cDNA synthesis kit, with a TRBC-specific oligonucleotide serving as the primer. Following uracil-DNA glycosylase treatment, all cDNA underwent a first 18-cycle PCR with the universal primers M1SS and BC2_uni_R. The authors' pipeline ran thus. For normalization, 1 million high-quality reads were randomly selected from each sample, with every read carrying a distinct molecular identifier. Instead of being binned into consensus sequences, reads that shared molecular identifiers were thrown out. MiTCR, run with a Q25 quality threshold and the strictest error-elimination algorithm, handled CDR3 identification, clonotype clustering and error correction. Lower-bound total TCR beta diversity was estimated with a nonparametric unseen species model using Euler transformation. The raw public reads went through TCRdb reprocessing: fastp at Q25, MiXCR clone calling, in-frame beta chains kept. All rows with the same CDR3 protein become a single entry with the most common DNA and genes. These V and J calls derive from TCRdb rather than the authors' analysis. The sample has 540,000 or so distinct CDR3 sequences on record, roughly 48% of them singletons. Clones ranked in the top ten supply just under 25% of the sample.

Reading the germline V gene gives CDR1 SGHTA and CDR2 FQGNSA. V and J are truncated by 8 bases and 7 bases respectively, leaving an intervening sequence of 11 bases. Including the terminal cysteine and phenylalanine, the CDR3 comprises 11 residues. The sequence is cut down to CDR3 DNA, 33 bases in frame from base 1. Donors were around 37 systemically healthy Caucasian individuals from Russia aged about 6 to 100 years. Around 9.8 milliliters of peripheral blood were collected from each donor into EDTA-treated Vacutainer tubes. Ficoll-Paque density-gradient centrifugation was used to isolate PBMCs, with at least 6 million obtained per sample. Total RNA, at least 6 micrograms per sample, was extracted from PBMCs with Trizol reagent. Naive CD45RAhigh/CD27high T cell percentages were measured by flow cytometry on a PBMC aliquot from every donor. General findings and caveats noted by the study authors: The percentage of naive T cells measured by flow cytometry correlated strongly with observed TCR beta diversity. Because the CMV infection status of the donors was unknown, age-related changes in expanded clonotypes may potentially have been confounded. Estimates of total diversity based on one million sequenced T cells were regarded as lower bounds and as underestimates. Observed TCR beta diversity per million T cells fell roughly linearly with age, and a significant reduction was already apparent by age around 44. Because profiling used bulk unsorted PBMCs, naive and antigen-experienced compartments could not be compared conclusively. The long-lived group showed more naive CD4+ T cells, fewer expanded clones and increased TCR diversity than the aged group, suggesting age selection.

Sequencing input: blood. The V and J genes are TRBV7-2 and TRBJ2-5, with the D segment identity uncertain. The receptor was derived from a man aged 80 or over in good health. The nucleotide sequence reads as follows: TGTGCCAGCGGCCGACTGGGGACCCAGTACTTC. This gives the protein CASGRLGTQYF.